This is a list of T cell receptor beta chains from one sample in a study of blood T cell repertoires in COVID-19. TCRdb keeps only in-frame clones here, not all; method: immunoSEQ multiplex PCR. The sample carries about 90,000 clones, around 81% recorded once. The sample was peripheral blood. The receptor source for this set is a man aged 50 to 59 with acute or convalescent COVID-19. Both conserved end residues are part of each CDR3. The order of the fields is CDR3 length, V gene, D gene, clone size, J gene, CDR3 protein, CDR3 DNA. D genes are given only for firm matches. Size is omitted from some rows. Given values are once, few, many or a class for expanded clones.

15	TRBV11-2	TRBD1	NA	TRBJ1-2	CASSAHRGPGQGYTF	TGTGCCAGCAGCGCCCACAGGGGGCCCGGTCAGGGCTACACCTTC
13	TRBV19	NA	NA	TRBJ2-3	CASSVAGADTQYF	TGTGCCAGTAGTGTAGCAGGGGCAGATACGCAGTATTTT
14	TRBV19	NA	NA	TRBJ1-5	CASSIQGLNQPQHF	TGTGCCAGTAGTATCCAGGGGTTGAATCAGCCCCAGCATTTT
12	TRBV7-6	NA	NA	TRBJ1-1	CASQSMNTEAFF	TGTGCCAGTCAGTCCATGAACACTGAAGCTTTCTTT
16	TRBV28	NA	NA	TRBJ2-6	CASSHGLSSGANVLTF	TGTGCCAGCAGTCACGGACTCTCCTCTGGGGCCAACGTCCTGACTTTC
14	TRBV9	NA	NA	TRBJ2-5	CASSVGFRQETQYF	TGTGCCAGCAGCGTAGGGTTCAGGCAAGAGACCCAGTACTTC
17	TRBV5-1	TRBD1	NA	TRBJ1-1	CASSLAGTGDYGTEAFF	TGCGCCAGCAGCTTGGCGGGGACAGGGGATTACGGCACTGAAGCTTTCTTT
13	TRBV6-5	TRBD1	NA	TRBJ1-5	CASSSRTGQPQHF	TGTGCCAGCAGTTCACGGACAGGGCAGCCCCAGCATTTT
17	TRBV5-6	NA	NA	TRBJ1-4	CASSLEPEGSANEKLFF	TGTGCCAGCAGCTTGGAACCGGAGGGGTCGGCTAATGAAAAACTGTTTTTT
13	TRBV7-2	NA	NA	TRBJ1-2	CASSSYTDYGYTF	TGTGCCAGCAGCTCCTACACAGACTATGGCTACACCTTC
15	TRBV5-4	TRBD1	few	TRBJ2-7	CASSLGGTGAYEQYF	TGTGCCAGCAGCTTAGGAGGGACAGGGGCCTACGAGCAGTACTTC
17	TRBV7-8	TRBD1	NA	TRBJ2-7	CASSLGDSGQGPYEQYF	TGTGCCAGCAGCTTAGGGGACTCCGGACAGGGACCCTACGAGCAGTACTTC
13	TRBV19	NA	once	TRBJ2-5	CASSIGGDETQYF	TGTGCCAGTAGTATTGGAGGGGACGAGACCCAGTACTTC
11	TRBV6-6	NA	NA	TRBJ1-3	CASTPGNTIYF	TGTGCCAGCACTCCTGGAAACACCATATATTTT
13	TRBV2	TRBD1	NA	TRBJ1-1	CASRLTGGTEAFF	TGTGCCAGCAGGCTCACAGGGGGTACTGAAGCTTTCTTT
14	TRBV30	NA	NA	TRBJ1-3	CAWSVYGGGNTIYF	TGTGCCTGGAGTGTATATGGCGGAGGAAACACCATATATTTT